The entry below gives a single T cell receptor beta chain sequence along with its context. Its cognate antigen is unknown. This sample was taken from a study of cytomegalovirus exposure and HLA in healthy donors. General observations from the study: According to a later analysis, TCR clusters from the first cohort tended to co-occur in the roughly 130 validation repertoires. Both high specificity and high sensitivity reportedly marked the classifier's diagnosis of cytomegalovirus status.

The CDR3 runs 15 residues. V gave up 0 bases and J gave up 9 bases; unmatched junction bases: 7. Germline-derived CDR1 and CDR2 are SEHNR and FQNEAQ (reference sequence). Clones were sequenced by immunoSEQ multiplex PCR, and TCRdb holds only the in-frame ones, with some missing. The profile shows over 150,000 clones, 89% of them singletons. This sequence joins TRBV7-9 and TRBJ2-1, with 8 positions matching TRBD2. Sequenced input: PBMCs. This receptor was taken from a man aged 18 to 29 in good health and CMV-seropositive. The CDR3 nucleotides are TGTGCCAGCAGCTTAGCGAGCGGGAGTTCGGGTGAGCAGTTCTTC. Its protein product is CASSLASGSSGEQFF. Full variable domain (missing parts from reference TRBV7-9 and TRBJ2-1): DTGVSQNPRHKITKRGQNVTFRCDPISEHNRLYWYRQTLGQGPEFLTYFQNEAQLEKSRLLSDRFSAERPKGSFSTLEIQRTEQGDSAMYLCASSLASGSSGEQFFGPGTRLTVL.